The rows below give T cell receptor beta chains drawn from one sample of a study of vaccination effects on CD4 cells after COVID-19. The data were produced by immunoSEQ multiplex PCR, yet TCRdb's version contains in-frame clones alone and is incomplete. The table shows about 40,000 clones, with more than 65% occurring only once. Their cognate antigens are unknown. The specimen comprised CD4+ T cells from PBMCs cultured without peptide, sampled after COVID-19 vaccination. The receptors here all came from a human donor who received a COVID-19 vaccine. The CDR3 runs from the conserved cysteine through the conserved F or W. The order of the fields is clone size, J gene, V gene, D gene, CDR3 DNA, CDR3 protein. The D gene is left open where the match is weak. Size values are once, few and many counts, or a class for expanded clones, and some rows have none.

few TRBJ1-5 TRBV19 - TGTGCCAGTAGTATTGAGGGGAGGGTTAGCAATCAGCCCCAGCATTTT CASSIEGRVSNQPQHF
- TRBJ1-2 TRBV13 - TGTGCCAGCAGCGGGCCTGAACAGGGCGCGCAGGGGCTCTTC CASSGPEQGAQGLF
- TRBJ2-4 TRBV12-2 - TGTGCAAGTCGCTTAAGATTTAGGATTCGGGCCAAAAACATTCAGTACTTC CASRLRFRIRAKNIQYF
- TRBJ2-7 TRBV10-2 TRBD2 TGCGCCAGCAGGGCTAGCGGGGGGGACTACGAGCAGTACTTC CASRASGGDYEQYF
- TRBJ1-4 TRBV7-2 - TGTGCCAGCAGCAATAGGGGAGCAACTAATGAAAAACTGTTTTTT CASSNRGATNEKLFF
few TRBJ1-6 TRBV9 TRBD1 TGTGCCAGCAGCTCCGGACAGGTCGGCTCACCCCTCCACTTT CASSSGQVGSPLHF
- TRBJ1-1 TRBV9 - TGTGCCAGCAGCGCACGACAGGAGAACACTGAAGCTTTCTTT CASSARQENTEAFF
- TRBJ1-2 TRBV5-6 TRBD1 TGTGCCAGCAGCTTGGGGCAGGGGGTCAACTATGGCTACACCTTC CASSLGQGVNYGYTF
- TRBJ1-3 TRBV3-1/TRBV3-2 - TGTGCCAGCAGCCAAGAAAGTTTTGCTGGAAACACCATATATTTT CASSQESFAGNTIYF
- TRBJ1-6 TRBV27 - TGTGCCAGCAGCTCTAAGGCCCTACATTCACCCCTCCACTTT CASSSKALHSPLHF
once TRBJ2-5 TRBV13 TRBD2 TGTGCCAGCAGCTTTCCGGGAGGGGAGACCCAGTACTTC CASSFPGGETQYF
- TRBJ1-5 TRBV19 - TGTGCCAGTAGCCAGAACAGGGCCCGGGGGACTGCTCAGCCCCAGCATTTT CASSQNRARGTAQPQHF
few TRBJ1-5 TRBV6-6 - TGTGCCAGCAGTTACGGGCAGGCGTATAGCAATCAGCCCCAGCATTTT CASSYGQAYSNQPQHF
- TRBJ2-7 TRBV18 - TGTGCCAGCTCACCACCTAGCGGATCAACCTACGAGCAGTACTTC CASSPPSGSTYEQYF
- TRBJ2-7 TRBV4-1 - TGCGCCAGCAGTCCTGGGAAAGGAGGGTCCTACGAGCAGTACTTC CASSPGKGGSYEQYF
- TRBJ1-2 TRBV30 TRBD1 TGTGCCTGGAACGTACAGGGGTTCTGGGGCTACACCTTC CAWNVQGFWGYTF
- TRBJ1-1 TRBV5-1 - TGCGCCAGCAGACGCTCCGGGACACAGAACACTGAAGCTTTCTTT CASRRSGTQNTEAFF
few TRBJ1-2 TRBV5-1 - TGCGCCAGCAGCTTGGTCGGACGTCCCGGGATGGCTGGCTACACCTTC CASSLVGRPGMAGYTF
- TRBJ1-6 TRBV4-1 TRBD1 TGCGCCAGCACCGCGGGACAGCAAAATTCACCCCTCCACTTT CASTAGQQNSPLHF
- TRBJ2-1 TRBV11-2 TRBD2 TGTGCCAGCAGTCCTGACCGGCAGGGGCTTGGACTAGCGGGAGGTCCCCCCGCTGTGAATGAGCAGTTCTTC CASSPDRQGLGLAGGPPAVNEQFF
- TRBJ1-5 TRBV5-6 - TGTGCCAGCAGCCTTAGGGGGTTCAATCAGCCCCAGCATTTT CASSLRGFNQPQHF
- TRBJ2-1 TRBV9 TRBD2 TGTGCCAGCAGCGTAGCTAGCGGGAGGGCTTATGAGCAGTTCTTC CASSVASGRAYEQFF
once TRBJ2-7 TRBV3-1/TRBV3-2 - TGTGCCAGCAGCCAAGATACTAGGTCTGAGCAGTACTTC CASSQDTRSEQYF
- TRBJ1-2 TRBV18 - TGTGCCAGCTCACCACCGGCAGGGTTCAACATTAAAGCTAACTATGGCTACACCTTC CASSPPAGFNIKANYGYTF
few TRBJ2-7 TRBV3-1/TRBV3-2 - TGTGCCAGCAGCCAGAGGGGCTCAGGGTACGAGCAGTACTTC CASSQRGSGYEQYF
- TRBJ2-5 TRBV5-6 TRBD1 TGTGCCAGCAGCCCGCTAGACAGGGAACAAGAGACCCAGTACTTC CASSPLDREQETQYF
- TRBJ2-2 TRBV6-6 TRBD2 TGTGCCAGCAGTTACCGGGGAGGGGCCGCCGGGGAGCTGTTTTTT CASSYRGGAAGELFF
- TRBJ2-5 TRBV18 - TGTGCCAGCTCAGCATACAGGGATGCAGAGACCCAGTACTTC CASSAYRDAETQYF
few TRBJ2-2 TRBV5-4 TRBD2 TGTGCCAGCAGCTTGGGAGGACTAGCGGGGGGAAGGAACACCGGGGAGCTGTTTTTT CASSLGGLAGGRNTGELFF
- TRBJ1-2 TRBV20-1 - TGCAGCGGGGGAGGCAACTATGGCTACACCTTC CSGGGNYGYTF
- TRBJ1-3 TRBV7-9 - TGTGCCAGCAGCTTAGTACAGAACTCTGGAAACACCATATATTTT CASSLVQNSGNTIYF
- TRBJ2-5 TRBV9 - TGTGCCAGCAGCGTAGGGAGAGAGACCCAGTACTTC CASSVGRETQYF
few TRBJ2-7 TRBV2 - TGTGCCAGCAGGAAGGAGGGTGTCGACGAGCAGTACTTC CASRKEGVDEQYF
- TRBJ2-1 TRBV28 TRBD2 TGTGCCAGCAGAGGGACTAGCGGGGGGGCACGTGAGCAGTTCTTC CASRGTSGGAREQFF